This TCR beta chain appears in the sequencing data of a study of shared clonotypes between healthy human individuals. The study, taken as a whole, reports: Represented genetic and exposure-history diversity was restricted by having few donors.

Profiled with immunoSEQ multiplex PCR; TCRdb holds only in-frame clones, not every one. The sample lists roughly 650,000 clones, roughly 95% occurring once. A word on this clone: Antigen unknown.

Only CD45RO-negative cells positively selected for CCR7 counted as naive CD8 cells, so terminally differentiated effector memory CD45RA+ cells were excluded. This CDR3 comprises 15 residues. V lost 1 base to trimming and J lost 7 bases; unmatched junction nucleotides: 7. Germline values: CDR1 SEHNR, CDR2 FQNEAQ (reference sequence). The chain recombines TRBV7-9 with TRBJ2-3; 8 bases are a match to TRBD1. This receptor was obtained from a woman younger than 45 in good health. The sequenced sample consisted of naive CD8+ T cells sorted from blood. The CDR3 nucleotides read TGTGCCAGCAGCTTAGGTGGACAGGGACTTAATACGCAGTATTTT. Its protein is CASSLGGQGLNTQYF.